A single sample is the source of the 27 T cell receptor beta chains below, sequenced in a study of T cell responses to AZD1222 COVID-19 vaccine. The assay was immunoSEQ multiplex PCR, and TCRdb's table has in-frame clones only and misses some. The sample has about 81,000 clones, about 90% seen once; the top ten hold approximately 5.5%. The sequencing used peripheral blood, collected on day 0 of AZD1222 vaccination. The receptors were gathered from an adult in good health.

This chain links TRBV28 with TRBJ1-2, with D hard to call. The CDR3 is 12 amino acids. With 3 bases removed from V and 3 bases from J, the gap between germline ends came to 5 bases. Germline CDR1 and CDR2: MDHEN and SYDVKM. CDR3 in amino acids: CASSLRDYGYTF. The DNA of the CDR3 is TGTGCCAGCAGTTTGCGGGACTATGGCTACACCTTC.

V usage is TRBV5-1 and J usage is TRBJ1-4, with TRBD1 matching 8 bases. Losses at the gene ends were 4 bases for V and 8 bases for J; bases not matched to a gene: 10. Germline CDR1 is SGHRS and CDR2 is YFSETQ. The CDR3 contains 15 residues. Here the CDR3 DNA reads TGCGCCAGCAGCATAGGACAGGGTTGGTCGGAAAAACTGTTTTTT. Its protein is CASSIGQGWSEKLFF.

The genes are TRBV5-4 and TRBJ2-7, with 7 nucleotides matching TRBD1. CDR1 is SGHNT and CDR2 is YYREEE in the germline V gene (reference sequence). J was trimmed by 3 bases and V by 4 bases; bases with no gene match: 10. This CDR3 contains 15 residues. For the CDR3, the DNA is TGTGCCAGCAGCCAGGACACGGCAGGGGGCTACGAGCAGTACTTC. Amino acids: CASSQDTAGGYEQYF.

This chain joins TRBV27 and TRBJ2-3; D ambiguous. The CDR3 runs 16 residues. Trimming left V 5 bases short and J 0 bases short, with 15 bases between. Germline CDR1 MNHEY, CDR2 SMNVEV (reference sequence). Here the CDR3 reads CASSALIGASTDTQYF. The CDR3 nucleotides read TGTGCCAGCAGTGCCTTGATCGGTGCTAGCACAGATACGCAGTATTTT.

The rearrangement links TRBV28 to TRBJ2-6; tentative D call: TRBD1 (5 bases). The V and J ends lost 3 bases and 2 bases respectively, with 8 bases between them. Germline lookup yields CDR1 MDHEN and CDR2 SYDVKM. This CDR3 region has 15 residues. The CDR3 DNA reads as TGTGCCAGCAGTTTCCAGGGCACTGGGGCCAACGTCCTGACTTTC. It yields the protein CASSFQGTGANVLTF.

The rearrangement links TRBV6-6 to TRBJ1-2, with D maybe TRBD1 (6 bases). The CDR3 is 12 amino acids. V was shortened by 2 bases and J by 13 bases, with 14 bases between the two germline ends. Germline V lookup: CDR1 MNHNY, CDR2 SVGAGI (reference sequence). CDR3 in DNA: TGTGCCAGCAGTTACATCGGGGGGCGCTGCACCTTC. This codes for CASSYIGGRCTF.

This chain links TRBV27 with TRBJ2-2; 8 bases map to TRBD2. The CDR3 length is 15 residues. Trimming took 9 bases from V and 5 from J; bases not matched to a gene: 11. CDR1 and CDR2 from the germline V gene are MNHEY and SMNVEV (reference sequence). The CDR3 DNA reads TGTGCCAGTCATCCGGGAGGGGGGTGGACCGGGGAGCTGTTTTTT. Translating gives CASHPGGGWTGELFF.

The chain links TRBV7-2 to TRBJ1-3; maybe TRBD1 (6 bases). Germline V gene sequence: CDR1 SGHTA, CDR2 FQGNSA. V lost 2 bases and J lost 4, with 9 bases in between. The CDR3 covers 14 residues. CDR3 sequence: CASSLSGAGNTIYF. In nucleotides, the CDR3 is TGTGCCAGCAGCTTATCAGGGGCAGGAAACACCATATATTTT.

J is TRBJ1-2 and V is TRBV30; no clear D gene. The germline gives CDR1 GTSNPN, CDR2 SVGIG (reference sequence). Between the trimmed V and J ends, which lost 7 bases and 7 bases, there was a span of 10 bases. The CDR3 consists of 10 residues. The CDR3 protein is CASGVPGYTF. In nucleotides, the CDR3 is TGTGCCTCAGGAGTTCCTGGCTACACCTTC.

V is TRBV5-1 and J is TRBJ2-3, with D tentatively TRBD2 (6 bases). The CDR3 loop spans 15 amino acids. Germline CDR1 is SGHRS and CDR2 is YFSETQ. V dropped 4 bases and J dropped 2 bases, with 14 bases sitting between them. The CDR3 sequence: CASSPGEAYTDTQYF. The CDR3 DNA reads TGCGCCAGCAGCCCGGGGGAAGCTTACACAGATACGCAGTATTTT.

The genes are TRBV2 and TRBJ2-3, with D tentatively TRBD1 or TRBD2 (6 bases each). V lost 7 bases and J lost 0, with 17 bases in between. The germline V gene encodes CDR1 SNHLY and CDR2 FYNNEI. The CDR3 is 16 amino acids. The CDR3 spells CASTTKGGSSTDTQYF. CDR3 sequence (DNA): TGTGCCAGCACCACAAAAGGGGGGTCTAGCACAGATACGCAGTATTTT.

The chain recombines TRBV12-3 or TRBV12-4 with TRBJ1-2; 7 nucleotides agree with TRBD1. CDR3 length: 13 residues. V was clipped by 8 bases and J by 3 bases; unmatched bases: 6. The chain's CDR3 is CASGGDSHYGYTF. DNA of the CDR3: TGTGCCAGCGGGGGGGACAGCCACTATGGCTACACCTTC.

This chain uses TRBV5-1 with TRBJ2-1, with D possibly being TRBD2 (6 bases). CDR3 length equals 14 residues. Germline CDR1 SGHRS, CDR2 YFSETQ. V dropped 3 bases and J dropped 8 bases, with 15 bases sitting between them. CDR3 in DNA: TGCGCCAGCAGCTCCCGGGACTGGACGGATGAGCAGTTCTTC. This sequence encodes CASSSRDWTDEQFF.

This clone was recorded a few times. This chain links TRBV15 with TRBJ1-2; 8 nucleotides agree with TRBD1. Per germline, CDR1 LNHNV and CDR2 YYDKDF (reference sequence). This CDR3 contains 13 residues. V lost 6 bases, J lost 8 bases, and 8 bases stayed unmatched. The CDR3 reads CATSARTGWGYTF. As DNA, the CDR3 is TGTGCCACCAGTGCTAGGACAGGGTGGGGCTACACCTTC.

This clone was detected once. The junction departs from germline at one end; a sequencing error may be responsible. V and J are TRBV11-2 and TRBJ1-1, with unresolved D. CDR3 size: 13 residues. The germline gives CDR1 SGHAT, CDR2 FQNNGV. CDR3 region: CASSLEQMTEAFF. The DNA of the CDR3 is TGTGCCAGCAGCCTAGAGCAGATGACTGAAGCTTTCTTT.

J is TRBJ2-5 and V is TRBV5-1; perhaps D is TRBD1 or TRBD2 (5 bases each). Deletions cut 2 bases from V and 3 bases from J, with 8 bases between. This CDR3 region has 13 residues. Germline values: CDR1 SGHRS, CDR2 YFSETQ. The CDR3: CASSFGTEETQYF. CDR3 in DNA: TGCGCCAGCAGCTTTGGGACGGAAGAGACCCAGTACTTC.

The gene calls are TRBV19 and TRBJ1-3; no definite D call. Trimming shortened V by 2 bases and J by 3 bases, and 14 bases separated the two germline ends. Germline V gives CDR1 LNHDA, CDR2 SQIVND (reference sequence). The CDR3 spans 16 residues. CDR3 region: CASSIRLGPDGNTIYF. DNA of the CDR3: TGTGCCAGTAGTATACGGTTGGGCCCAGATGGAAACACCATATATTTT.

The J gene is TRBJ1-1, the V gene TRBV12-3 or TRBV12-4; D not certain. CDR3 length equals 13 residues. V shed 7 bases and J shed 1 base, with 10 bases lying between them. The CDR3 DNA reads as TGTGCCAGCATTGAACAGCAGAACACTGAAGCTTTCTTT. Translating gives CASIEQQNTEAFF.

The V gene is TRBV4-3, the J gene TRBJ2-3; the match to TRBD2 covers 11 bases. The CDR3 has 16 residues. Germline V gene data show CDR1 as LGHNA and CDR2 as YSLEER. V gave up 2 bases and J gave up 4 bases; unmatched junction bases: 5. DNA of the CDR3: TGCGCCAGCAGCCAAACTAGCGGGAGTGGGGCAGATACGCAGTATTTT. Encoded protein: CASSQTSGSGADTQYF.

This clone has more than one count but fewer than ten. The CDR3 DNA follows: TGTGCCACCAGCAGAGGGGGACAATCCAACACTGAAGCTTTCTTT. Protein sequence: CATSRGGQSNTEAFF. The chain combines TRBV15 with TRBJ1-1, with D possibly being TRBD1 (6 bases). The V gene's germline CDR1 is LNHNV and CDR2 YYDKDF (reference sequence). V lost 1 base to trimming and J lost 2 bases, with 11 bases between them. This CDR3 has 15 residues.

The chain has TRBV19 and TRBJ1-1; 11 nucleotides match TRBD1. This CDR3 region has 15 residues. Germline trimming cut 7 bases from V and 2 bases from J; bases unmatched to any gene: 6. CDR1 is LNHDA, CDR2 SQIVND, per germline (reference sequence). The CDR3 protein is CASNRDRGGNTEAFF. The CDR3 DNA follows: TGTGCCAGTAACAGGGACAGGGGGGGAAACACTGAAGCTTTCTTT.

In its sample, this clone was seen once. The genes are TRBV19 and TRBJ2-1; D possibly corresponds to TRBD2 (6 bases). The CDR3 has 12 residues. Germline V gene lookup returns CDR1 LNHDA and CDR2 SQIVND (reference sequence). V was trimmed by 5 bases and J by 9 bases, leaving 11 bases between them. This CDR3 reads CASSPGESEQFF. In nucleotides, the CDR3 is TGTGCCAGTAGTCCGGGGGAGTCTGAGCAGTTCTTC.

V is TRBV7-9 and J is TRBJ1-5, with D unresolved. In germline, CDR1 is SEHNR, CDR2 FQNEAQ (reference sequence). V lost 4 bases to trimming and J lost 2 bases, with 15 bases between them. CDR3 length: 16 amino acids. CDR3 DNA sequence: TGTGCCAGCAGCTCAGACACGGAAAGGGGCAATCAGCCCCAGCATTTT. It encodes CASSSDTERGNQPQHF.

The chain has TRBV18 and TRBJ2-1, with D maybe TRBD1 (5 bases). Germline V gene lookup returns CDR1 KGHSH and CDR2 LQKENI. This CDR3 is built from 16 residues. With 3 bases removed from V and 7 bases from J, the gap between germline ends came to 19 bases. CDR3 amino acids: CASSPQDTSMGNEQFF. CDR3 nucleotides: TGTGCCAGCTCACCGCAGGACACCAGCATGGGGAATGAGCAGTTCTTC.

The rearrangement joins TRBV3-1 (or the pseudogene TRBV3-2) to TRBJ1-5; 7 nucleotides agree with TRBD1. The germline V gene encodes CDR1 LGHDT and CDR2 YNNKEL (reference sequence). Losses at the gene ends were 3 bases for V and 1 base for J; bases not matched to a gene: 3. The CDR3 loop spans 15 amino acids. CDR3 sequence (DNA): TGTGCCAGCAGCCAGATGACAGGGAGCAATCAGCCCCAGCATTTT. This gives the protein CASSQMTGSNQPQHF.

This rearrangement joins TRBV11-1 to TRBJ1-2; D is unclear. Trimming pared 3 bases from V and 2 bases from J, leaving 4 bases between. Germline CDR1 SGHAT, CDR2 FQDESV (reference sequence). This CDR3 is built from 12 residues. The CDR3 is CASSFDNYGYTF. CDR3 bases: TGTGCCAGCAGCTTCGACAACTATGGCTACACCTTC.

The chain combines TRBV5-4 with TRBJ1-1; weak D call: TRBD1 (5 bases). V lost 0 bases and J 2 bases, leaving 8 bases between the germline ends. The CDR3 has 14 residues. CDR1 and CDR2 (germline): SGHNT, YYREEE (reference sequence). DNA of the CDR3: TGTGCCAGCAGCTTGGGGGGCCTAAACACTGAAGCTTTCTTT. Residues: CASSLGGLNTEAFF.